The TCR beta chain under discussion was sequenced for a study of cytomegalovirus exposure and HLA in healthy donors. V lost 4 bases and J lost 6, with 17 bases in between. This CDR3 is 14 amino acids long. Germline CDR1 reads SGHRS; CDR2 reads YFSETQ. Donors showed nominal health when sampled, although they likely had unrecorded immune exposures. The PCR used 60 Vbeta and 13 Jbeta primers. Produced via immunoSEQ multiplex PCR; TCRdb's table is partial and in-frame only. Of 60,000 to 80,000 clones listed, 65% to 80% are singletons. V usage is TRBV5-1 and J usage is TRBJ2-7; D unclear. This sequence was found in a woman in her thirties in good health and CMV-seronegative. The material sequenced was PBMCs. DNA of the CDR3: TGCGCCAGCAGCCTCTCGTTGTCGGTGATCGAGCAGTACTTC. The encoded protein is CASSLSLSVIEQYF.